These 20 T cell receptor beta chains share one sample of origin, sequenced in a study of metastatic and nonmetastatic thyroid tumors (dated by TCRdb to 2020 to 2022). The library was made by PCR. The instrument given in TCRdb is Illumina HiSeq 4000. TCRdb reprocessing: public reads trimmed at Q25 with fastp, clones called with MiXCR, in-frame beta chains kept. In this sample the table shows approximately 82,000 clones, around an eighth of which occur a single time. The ten largest clones add up to 7% to 10% of the sample. None of the patients had been given any treatment before thyroid surgery. The sample consisted of tumor tissue. The receptors stem from a female donor with papillary thyroid cancer or a benign thyroid nodule (not recorded which). Some clones in this sample may be carry-over from other donors' samples.

Details on this clone: Germline and junction disagree at one end, which may indicate a read error. This sequence joins TRBV11-2 and TRBJ2-3; D is possibly TRBD2 (6 bases). The CDR3 has 13 amino acids. Germline CDR1 and CDR2: SGHAT and FQNNGV. The CDR3 region has the DNA TGTGCCAACAGCACACCGGGGGCAGATACGCAGTATTTT. This gives the protein CANSTPGADTQYF.

This clone was recorded at least ten times. The rearrangement joins TRBV7-9 to TRBJ2-7; TRBD1 agrees at 7 bases. The CDR3 consists of 14 residues. J lost 5 bases, V lost 3 bases, and 7 bases had no gene match. Per germline, CDR1 SEHNR and CDR2 FQNEAQ (reference sequence). CDR3 protein: CASSFGTEAHEQYF. The CDR3 nucleotides are TGTGCCAGCAGCTTCGGGACAGAGGCCCACGAGCAGTACTTC.

This clone was detected ten times or more. The genes are TRBV3-1 and TRBJ1-3; unclear D gene. With 1 base removed from V and 0 bases from J, the gap between germline ends came to 13 bases. Germline lookup yields CDR1 LGHDT and CDR2 YNNKEL (reference sequence). The CDR3 covers 17 residues. The CDR3 DNA is TGTGCCAGCAGCCAAGCGGCCGCGACGTACTCTGGAAACACCATATATTTT. It yields the protein CASSQAAATYSGNTIYF.

This clone was found many times. The genes are TRBV27 and TRBJ2-7, with 7 bases matching TRBD1. The J segment lost 1 base and the V segment lost 6 bases, leaving 18 bases of the junction unmatched. CDR1 and CDR2 from the germline V gene are MNHEY and SMNVEV (reference sequence). This CDR3 comprises 18 residues. Here the CDR3 DNA reads TGTGCCAGCAGCCACCCCAAACGGGACAGTCCTTTATCCTACGAGCAGTACTTC. Translated, it gives CASSHPKRDSPLSYEQYF.

This clone was found many times. The J gene is TRBJ2-1, the V gene TRBV20-1, with 10 bases matching TRBD2. Per the germline V gene, CDR1 is DFQATT and CDR2 is SNEGSKA (reference sequence). The CDR3 contains 18 residues. The trim removed 3 bases at V and 2 bases at J, leaving 13 bases unmatched. The CDR3 DNA sequence: TGCAGTGCTAGTACGGCTAGCGGGAGTGAGTCCCCCTACAATGAGCAGTTCTTC. This sequence encodes CSASTASGSESPYNEQFF.

Turning to this clone: A much larger clone differs by one base, so this may be a read error. The same CDR3 is also encoded by other DNA sequences in this sample. The V gene is TRBV7-3, the J gene TRBJ2-1; D is tentatively TRBD1 or TRBD2 (5 bases each). The CDR3 length is 15 residues. CDR1 and CDR2 from the germline V gene are SGHTA and FQGTGA. Between the trimmed V and J ends, which lost 5 bases and 1 base, there was a span of 12 bases. This CDR3 reads CASSRDQRSYNEQFF. The CDR3 region has the DNA TGTGCCAGCAGCCGGGACCAGCGTTCCTACAATGAGCAGTTCTTC. The variable domain in full, with the rest retrieved from reference TRBV7-3 and TRBJ2-1, is GAGVSQTPSNKVTEKGKYVELRCDPISGHTALYWYRQSLGQGPEFLIYFQGTGAADDSGLPNDRFFAVRPEGSVSTLKIQRTERGDSAVYLCASSRDQRSYNEQFFGPGTRLTVL.

The CDR3 spells CASSQEWPGSSYEQYF. For the CDR3, the DNA is TGTGCCAGCAGCCAAGAATGGCCCGGAAGCTCCTACGAGCAGTACTTC. This rearrangement joins TRBV4-2 to TRBJ2-7; D is ambiguous. This CDR3 is 16 amino acids long. Germline values: CDR1 LGHNA, CDR2 YNFKEQ. The ends were cut back, 0 bases at V and 0 bases at J, with 12 bases in the middle.

This clone was seen at least ten times. The chain is built from TRBV20-1 and TRBJ2-1; 7 bases match TRBD1. V was clipped by 3 bases and J by 4 bases; unmatched bases: 9. The CDR3 spans 15 residues. Germline CDR1 reads DFQATT; CDR2 reads SNEGSKA (reference sequence). CDR3 DNA: TGCAGTGCTAGTACATTTTCGGACAGGTACAATGAGCAGTTCTTC. Encoded protein: CSASTFSDRYNEQFF.

Many counts were recorded for this clone. This chain connects TRBV6-6 to TRBJ2-5; perhaps TRBD2 as D (6 bases). CDR1 is MNHNY, CDR2 SVGAGI, per germline (reference sequence). V was cut by 0 bases and J by 4 bases, with 15 bases left in between. The CDR3 extends over 16 amino acids. Here the CDR3 DNA reads TGTGCCAGCAGTTACTCGATTAGGCTGGAGGGAGAGACCCAGTACTTC. It specifies CASSYSIRLEGETQYF.

This clone was recorded many times. The same CDR3 also results from other DNA sequences found in this sample. The rearrangement uses TRBV27 and TRBJ2-7; 7 nucleotides align to TRBD1. J was trimmed by 6 bases and V by 3 bases; bases with no gene match: 11. Per the germline V gene, CDR1 is MNHEY and CDR2 is SMNVEV (reference sequence). The CDR3 extends over 15 amino acids. The CDR3 nucleotides are TGTGCCAGCAGTTTCGTACCGGGACAGACGGGCGAGCAGTACTTC. Its protein is CASSFVPGQTGEQYF.

This clone was observed many times. J is TRBJ1-1 and V is TRBV5-1; possible D gene TRBD1, 6 bases. CDR3 length: 13 residues. Trimming cost V 4 bases and J 4 bases, with 11 bases left between them. The V gene's germline CDR1 is SGHRS and CDR2 YFSETQ. The CDR3 sequence is CASSIGGSTEAFF. Written as DNA, the CDR3 is TGCGCCAGCAGCATAGGGGGGAGCACTGAAGCTTTCTTT.

This clone was seen more than once but under ten times. Being one base from a much bigger clone, this may be a read error. Other DNA sequences from this sample encode an identical CDR3 as well. The chain couples TRBV28 to TRBJ2-2; D might be TRBD1 (5 bases). Trimming took off 5 bases at V and 1 base at J, with 11 bases between the two ends. The CDR3 totals 15 residues. The V gene's germline CDR1 is MDHEN and CDR2 SYDVKM. The CDR3 coding sequence is TGTGCCAGCAGTCCCCAGGGTAAGAACACCGGGGAGCTGTTTTTT. Translation: CASSPQGKNTGELFF.

This clone has a handful of counts. Since a much larger clone is just one base distant, this may be a read error. The same CDR3 can be traced to other DNA sequences in this sample. The rearrangement uses TRBV19 and TRBJ2-5, with a weak D call TRBD1 (6 bases). The CDR3 consists of 13 residues. V dropped 4 bases and J dropped 5 bases, with 11 bases sitting between them. CDR1 is LNHDA, CDR2 SQIVND, per germline (reference sequence). In nucleotides, the CDR3 is TGTGCCAGTAGTAGTGGACAGACTGAGACCCAGTACTTC. It specifies CASSSGQTETQYF.

The V call is TRBV11-2, the J call TRBJ2-2; the match to TRBD1 covers 8 bases. Germline lookup yields CDR1 SGHAT and CDR2 FQNNGV. CDR3 length equals 16 residues. Trimming cost V 7 bases and J 5 bases; bases outside gene matches: 12. CDR3: CASKLGQGAITGELFF. CDR3 coding DNA: TGTGCCAGCAAGCTGGGGCAGGGGGCGATAACCGGGGAGCTGTTTTTT.

This clone was observed at least ten times. The V call is TRBV30, the J call TRBJ1-1; D possibly corresponds to TRBD1 (5 bases). V lost 3 bases and J lost 4, with 15 bases in between. Germline lookup yields CDR1 GTSNPN and CDR2 SVGIG (reference sequence). The CDR3 has 14 residues. The CDR3 is CAWREVGVSTEAFF. DNA of the CDR3: TGTGCCTGGAGGGAGGTAGGGGTGAGCACTGAAGCTTTCTTT.

This clone occurred many times. This rearrangement joins TRBV2 to TRBJ1-1; no reliable D call. This CDR3 region has 16 residues. With 4 bases removed from V and 2 bases from J, the gap between germline ends came to 17 bases. CDR1 and CDR2 (germline): SNHLY, FYNNEI. The CDR3 sequence is CASSARRPSVNTEAFF. CDR3 sequence (DNA): TGTGCCAGCAGTGCCCGGCGACCTTCGGTTAACACTGAAGCTTTCTTT.

This clone was counted ten times or more. V gene TRBV24-1 combines with J gene TRBJ2-1, with D uncertain. The CDR3 totals 11 residues. Per germline, CDR1 KGHDR and CDR2 SFDVKD. Deletions cut 4 bases from V and 7 bases from J, with 4 bases between. Here the CDR3 reads CATSDLNEQFF. The CDR3 DNA is TGTGCCACCAGTGACCTAAATGAGCAGTTCTTC.

In this sample, this clone turned up many times. V usage is TRBV20-1 and J usage is TRBJ2-3; D may be TRBD1 (6 bases). V was pared by 6 bases and J by 0 bases, with 13 bases between. CDR3 length: 14 residues. Per the germline V gene, CDR1 is DFQATT and CDR2 is SNEGSKA (reference sequence). The CDR3 DNA reads as TGCAGTGCCTTAAGGGGGTCTAGCACAGATACGCAGTATTTT. This encodes CSALRGSSTDTQYF.

This clone was seen repeatedly, ten times or more. The CDR3 here is CSARSRTLDSGANVLTF. The CDR3, as DNA: TGCAGTGCTAGATCCCGGACCTTAGACTCTGGGGCCAACGTCCTGACTTTC. This chain uses TRBV20-1 with TRBJ2-6; the D is unclear. Trimming removed 2 bases from V and 0 bases from J, with 14 bases in between. Germline V gives CDR1 DFQATT, CDR2 SNEGSKA (reference sequence). The CDR3 length is 17 residues.

The table lists this clone with a few counts. One base away lies a much larger clone, so this may be a sequencing read error. CDR3 bases: TGTGCCATCAGTGAGTCGACTAGGGGGAGTGATACGCAGTATTTT. As protein: CAISESTRGSDTQYF. The genes are TRBV10-3 and TRBJ2-3; D may correspond to TRBD1 or TRBD2 (6 bases each). With 0 bases removed from V and 6 bases from J, the gap between germline ends came to 13 bases. There are 15 residues in the CDR3. The germline CDR1 and CDR2 sequences are ENHRY and SYGVKD.